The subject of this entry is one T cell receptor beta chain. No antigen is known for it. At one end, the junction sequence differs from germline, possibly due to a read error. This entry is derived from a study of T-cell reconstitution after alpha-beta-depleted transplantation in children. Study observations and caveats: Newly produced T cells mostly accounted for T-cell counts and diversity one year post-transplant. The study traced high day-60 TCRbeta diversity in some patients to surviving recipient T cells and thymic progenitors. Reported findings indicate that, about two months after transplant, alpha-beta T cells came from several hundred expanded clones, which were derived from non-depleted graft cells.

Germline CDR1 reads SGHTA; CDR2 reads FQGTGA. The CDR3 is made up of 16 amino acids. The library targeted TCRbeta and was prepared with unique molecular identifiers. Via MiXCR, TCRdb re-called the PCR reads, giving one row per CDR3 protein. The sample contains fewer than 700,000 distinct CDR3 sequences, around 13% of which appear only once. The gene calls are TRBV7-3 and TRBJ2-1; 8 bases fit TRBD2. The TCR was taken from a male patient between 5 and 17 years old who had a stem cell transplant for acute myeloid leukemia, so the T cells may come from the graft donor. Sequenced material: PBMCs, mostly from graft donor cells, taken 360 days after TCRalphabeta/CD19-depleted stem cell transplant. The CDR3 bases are TGTGCCAGCATCTTAACTAGCGGAGGCTCCTACAATGAGCAGTTCTTC. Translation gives CASILTSGGSYNEQFF.